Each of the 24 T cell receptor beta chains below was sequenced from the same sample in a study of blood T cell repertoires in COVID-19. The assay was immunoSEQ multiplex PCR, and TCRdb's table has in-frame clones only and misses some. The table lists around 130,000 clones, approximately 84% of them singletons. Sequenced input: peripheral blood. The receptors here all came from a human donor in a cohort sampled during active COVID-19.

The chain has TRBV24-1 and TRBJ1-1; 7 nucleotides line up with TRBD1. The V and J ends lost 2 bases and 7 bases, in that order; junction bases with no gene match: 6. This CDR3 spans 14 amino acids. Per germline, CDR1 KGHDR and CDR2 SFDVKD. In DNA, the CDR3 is TGTGCCACCAGTGATTCCCAGGGGGAGGTTGAAGCTTTCTTT. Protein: CATSDSQGEVEAFF.

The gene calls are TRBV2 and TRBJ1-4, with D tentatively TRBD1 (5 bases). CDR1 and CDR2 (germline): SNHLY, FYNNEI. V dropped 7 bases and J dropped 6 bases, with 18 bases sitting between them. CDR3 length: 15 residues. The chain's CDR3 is CASTKEGTSYEKLFF. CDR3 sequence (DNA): TGTGCCAGCACCAAGGAGGGGACCTCTTATGAAAAACTGTTTTTT.

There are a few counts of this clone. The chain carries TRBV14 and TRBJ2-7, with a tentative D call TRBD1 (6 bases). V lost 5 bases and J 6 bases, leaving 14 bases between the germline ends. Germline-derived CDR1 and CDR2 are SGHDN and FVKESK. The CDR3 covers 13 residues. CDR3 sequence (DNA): TGTGCCAGCAGCTTTACAGGACAGACCGAGCAGTACTTC. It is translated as CASSFTGQTEQYF.

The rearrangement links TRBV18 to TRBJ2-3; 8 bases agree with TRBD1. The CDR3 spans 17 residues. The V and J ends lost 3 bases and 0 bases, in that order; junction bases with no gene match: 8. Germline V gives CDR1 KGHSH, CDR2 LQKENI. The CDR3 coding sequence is TGTGCCAGCTCACCCGAACAGGGGGGTCTGAGCACAGATACGCAGTATTTT. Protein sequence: CASSPEQGGLSTDTQYF.

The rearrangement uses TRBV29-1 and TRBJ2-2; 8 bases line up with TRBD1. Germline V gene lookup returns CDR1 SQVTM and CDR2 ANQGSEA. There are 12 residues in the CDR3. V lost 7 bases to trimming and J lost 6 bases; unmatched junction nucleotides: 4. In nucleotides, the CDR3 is TGCAGCGCCGAGACAGGGGCCGGGGAGCTGTTTTTT. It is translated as CSAETGAGELFF.

CDR3 amino acids: CASSPREGTVNTEAFF. The CDR3 nucleotides are TGTGCCAGCTCACCACGTGAGGGAACTGTGAACACTGAAGCTTTCTTT. The J gene is TRBJ1-1, the V gene TRBV18, with D hard to call. Germline lookup yields CDR1 KGHSH and CDR2 LQKENI. CDR3 length equals 16 residues. Trimming shortened V by 1 base and J by 0 bases, and 12 bases separated the two germline ends.

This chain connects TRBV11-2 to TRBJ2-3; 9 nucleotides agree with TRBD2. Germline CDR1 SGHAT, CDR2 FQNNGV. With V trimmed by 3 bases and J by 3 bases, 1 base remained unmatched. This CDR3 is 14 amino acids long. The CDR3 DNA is TGTGCCAGCAGCTTTGCGGGGGGGACAGATACGCAGTATTTT. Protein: CASSFAGGTDTQYF.

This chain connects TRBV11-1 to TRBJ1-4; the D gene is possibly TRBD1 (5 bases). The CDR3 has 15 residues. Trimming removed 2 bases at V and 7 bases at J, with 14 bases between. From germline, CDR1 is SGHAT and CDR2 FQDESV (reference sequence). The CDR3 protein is CASSLMGRDGEKLFF. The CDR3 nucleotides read TGTGCCAGCAGCTTAATGGGCAGGGATGGTGAAAAACTGTTTTTT.

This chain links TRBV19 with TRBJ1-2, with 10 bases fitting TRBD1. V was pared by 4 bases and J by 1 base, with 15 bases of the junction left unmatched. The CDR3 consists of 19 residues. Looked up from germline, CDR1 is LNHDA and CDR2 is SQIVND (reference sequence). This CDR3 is CASSTQTGGEVPDNYGYTF. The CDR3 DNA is TGTGCCAGTAGTACCCAGACAGGGGGCGAGGTTCCGGATAACTATGGCTACACCTTC.

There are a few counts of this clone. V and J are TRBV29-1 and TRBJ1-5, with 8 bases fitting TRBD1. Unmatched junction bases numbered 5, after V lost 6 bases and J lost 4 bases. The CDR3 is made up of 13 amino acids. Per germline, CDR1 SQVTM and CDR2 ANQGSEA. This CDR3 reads CSVANRGNQPQHF. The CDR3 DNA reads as TGCAGCGTAGCTAACAGGGGGAATCAGCCCCAGCATTTT.

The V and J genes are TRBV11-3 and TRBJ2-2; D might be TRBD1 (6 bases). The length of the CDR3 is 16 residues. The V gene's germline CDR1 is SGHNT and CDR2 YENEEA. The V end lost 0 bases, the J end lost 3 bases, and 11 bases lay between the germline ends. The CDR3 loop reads CASSLDLTGYTGELFF. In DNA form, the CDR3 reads TGTGCCAGCAGCTTAGATTTAACAGGGTACACCGGGGAGCTGTTTTTT.

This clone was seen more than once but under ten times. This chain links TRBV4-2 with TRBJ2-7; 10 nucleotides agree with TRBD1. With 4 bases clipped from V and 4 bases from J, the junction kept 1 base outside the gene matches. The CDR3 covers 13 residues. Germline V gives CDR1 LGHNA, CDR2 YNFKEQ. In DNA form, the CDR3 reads TGTGCCAGCAGCCGGGACAGGGGTTACGAGCAGTACTTC. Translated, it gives CASSRDRGYEQYF.

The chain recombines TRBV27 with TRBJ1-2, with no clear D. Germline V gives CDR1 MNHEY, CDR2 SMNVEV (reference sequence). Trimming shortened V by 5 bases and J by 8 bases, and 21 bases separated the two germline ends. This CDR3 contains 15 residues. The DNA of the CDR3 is TGTGCCAGCAGTCCCGGGATCGGAGATACTATGGGCTACACCTTC. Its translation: CASSPGIGDTMGYTF.

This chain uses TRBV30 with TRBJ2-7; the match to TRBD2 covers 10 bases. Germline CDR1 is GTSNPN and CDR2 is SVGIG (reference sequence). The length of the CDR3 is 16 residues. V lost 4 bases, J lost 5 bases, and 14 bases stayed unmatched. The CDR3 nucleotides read TGTGCCTGGAACTGGGCTAGCGGGGGACACGACCACGAGCAGTACTTC. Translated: CAWNWASGGHDHEQYF.

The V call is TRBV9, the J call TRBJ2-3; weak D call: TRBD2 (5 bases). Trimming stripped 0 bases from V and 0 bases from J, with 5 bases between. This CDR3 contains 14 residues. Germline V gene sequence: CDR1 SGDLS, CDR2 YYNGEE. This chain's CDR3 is CASSVAGSTDTQYF. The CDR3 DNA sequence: TGTGCCAGCAGCGTAGCGGGGAGCACAGATACGCAGTATTTT.

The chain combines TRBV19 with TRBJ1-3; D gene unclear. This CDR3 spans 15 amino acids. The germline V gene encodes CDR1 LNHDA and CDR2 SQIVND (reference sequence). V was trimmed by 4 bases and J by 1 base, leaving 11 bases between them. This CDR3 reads CASSSWGESGNTIYF. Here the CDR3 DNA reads TGTGCCAGTAGTAGTTGGGGAGAATCTGGAAACACCATATATTTT.

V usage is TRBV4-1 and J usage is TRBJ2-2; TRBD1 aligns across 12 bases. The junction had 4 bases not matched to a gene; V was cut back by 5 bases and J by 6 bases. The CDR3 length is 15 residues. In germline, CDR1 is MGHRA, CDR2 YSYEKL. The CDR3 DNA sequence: TGCGCCAGCAGCAACCGGGACAGGGGGCCCGGGGAGCTGTTTTTT. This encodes CASSNRDRGPGELFF.

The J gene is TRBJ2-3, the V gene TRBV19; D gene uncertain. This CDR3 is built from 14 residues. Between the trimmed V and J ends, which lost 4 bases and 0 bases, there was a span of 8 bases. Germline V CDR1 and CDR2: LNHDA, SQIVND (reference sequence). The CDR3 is CASSNPTSTDTQYF. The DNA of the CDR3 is TGTGCCAGTAGTAACCCCACTAGCACAGATACGCAGTATTTT. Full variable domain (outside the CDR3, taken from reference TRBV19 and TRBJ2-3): DGGITQSPKYLFRKEGQNVTLSCEQNLNHDAMYWYRQDPGQGLRLIYYSQIVNDFQKGDIAEGYSVSREKKESFPLTVTSAQKNPTAFYLCASSNPTSTDTQYFGPGTRLTVL.

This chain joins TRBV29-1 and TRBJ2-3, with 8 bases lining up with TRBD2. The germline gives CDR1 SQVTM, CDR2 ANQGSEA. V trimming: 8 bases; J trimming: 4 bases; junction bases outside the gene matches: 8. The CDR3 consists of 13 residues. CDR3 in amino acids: CSSAGGAPDTQYF. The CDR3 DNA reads TGCAGCTCGGCCGGGGGGGCCCCAGATACGCAGTATTTT.

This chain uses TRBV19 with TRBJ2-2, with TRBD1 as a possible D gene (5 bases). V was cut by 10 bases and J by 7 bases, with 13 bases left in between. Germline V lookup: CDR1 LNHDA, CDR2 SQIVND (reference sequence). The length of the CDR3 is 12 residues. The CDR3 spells CATTGVYGELFF. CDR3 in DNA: TGTGCCACCACAGGAGTATACGGGGAGCTGTTTTTT.

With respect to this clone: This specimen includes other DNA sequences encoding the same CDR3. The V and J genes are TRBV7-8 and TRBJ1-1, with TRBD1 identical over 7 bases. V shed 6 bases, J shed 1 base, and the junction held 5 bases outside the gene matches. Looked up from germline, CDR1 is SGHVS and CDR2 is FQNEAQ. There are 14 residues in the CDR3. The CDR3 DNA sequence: TGTGCCAGCAGTACTAGACAGGGGAACACTGAAGCTTTCTTT. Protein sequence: CASSTRQGNTEAFF.

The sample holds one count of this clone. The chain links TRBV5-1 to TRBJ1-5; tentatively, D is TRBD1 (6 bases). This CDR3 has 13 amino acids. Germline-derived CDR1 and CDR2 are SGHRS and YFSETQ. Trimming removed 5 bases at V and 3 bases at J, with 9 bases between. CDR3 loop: CASRQGINQPQHF. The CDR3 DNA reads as TGCGCCAGCAGACAGGGAATCAATCAGCCCCAGCATTTT.

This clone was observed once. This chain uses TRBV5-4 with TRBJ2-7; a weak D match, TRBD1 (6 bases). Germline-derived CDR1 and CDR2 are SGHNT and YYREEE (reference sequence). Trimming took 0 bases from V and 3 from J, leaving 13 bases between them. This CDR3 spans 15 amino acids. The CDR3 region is CASSLGAGDVYEQYF. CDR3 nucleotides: TGTGCCAGCAGCTTGGGGGCAGGGGATGTCTACGAGCAGTACTTC.

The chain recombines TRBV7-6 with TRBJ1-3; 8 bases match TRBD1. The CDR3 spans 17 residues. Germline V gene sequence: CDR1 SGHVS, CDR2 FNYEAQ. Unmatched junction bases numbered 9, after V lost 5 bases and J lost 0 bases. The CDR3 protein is CASSRRDRLFSGNTIYF. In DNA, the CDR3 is TGTGCCAGCAGCCGCCGGGACAGGCTCTTCTCTGGAAACACCATATATTTT.